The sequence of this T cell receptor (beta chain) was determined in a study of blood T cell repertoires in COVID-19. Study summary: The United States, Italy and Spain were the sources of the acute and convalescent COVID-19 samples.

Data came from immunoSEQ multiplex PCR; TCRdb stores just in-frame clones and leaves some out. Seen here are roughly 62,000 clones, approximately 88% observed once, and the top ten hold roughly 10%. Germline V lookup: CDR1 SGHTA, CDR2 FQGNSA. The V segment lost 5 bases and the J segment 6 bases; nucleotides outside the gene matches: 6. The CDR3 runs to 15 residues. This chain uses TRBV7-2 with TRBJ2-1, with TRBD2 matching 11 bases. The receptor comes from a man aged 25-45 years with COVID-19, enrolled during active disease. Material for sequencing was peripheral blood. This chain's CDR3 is CASSPTSGRGNEQFF. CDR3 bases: TGTGCCAGCAGCCCAACTAGCGGGAGAGGCAATGAGCAGTTCTTC.